This TCR beta chain was obtained from a study of Ad26.COV2.S vaccination and SARS-CoV-2 variants. Across the study: The trial was COV1001 and the donor's arm was Ad26.COV2.S. The authors gave Ad26.COV2.S intramuscularly, either once or twice 56 days apart. Whole-study findings and limits: While placebo recipients had lower spike-specific TCR breadth, vaccine recipients had more.

Turning to this clone: No antigen is known for it.

Documented treatment: approximately 18 received Ad26.COV2.S at low or high dose, single or two shots; 5 received placebo; per-sample allocation not given. Sampling occurred on day 63 after the first vaccine or placebo injection. Produced via immunoSEQ multiplex PCR; TCRdb's table is partial and in-frame only. The table records about 480,000 clones, around 90% of them present only once. Per the germline V gene, CDR1 is SGHNT and CDR2 is YYREEE (reference sequence). The V gene lost 3 bases and the J gene lost 0 bases, with 22 bases spanning the gap. The CDR3 sequence is 19 residues long. The chain uses TRBV5-4 and TRBJ1-3; D remains unclear. The sequencing here drew on peripheral blood, taken in a trial of Ad26.COV2.S vaccine versus placebo. The receptor was isolated from a person aged 18-65 years who received the Ad26.COV2.S COVID-19 vaccine or a placebo. CDR3 protein: CASSSKTVGHPSSGNTIYF. CDR3 DNA: TGTGCCAGCAGCTCGAAAACAGTAGGCCACCCCAGCTCTGGAAACACCATATATTTT.